The clone carrying this TCR beta chain was counted ten times or more. As yet, its antigen is unknown. This sample stems from a study of T cells in Graves' hyperthyroidism and ophthalmopathy. The CDR3 regions of TCR beta were amplified from RNA transcripts. HTBI primers drove first-round RT-PCR of the TCR CDR3. One entry per CDR3 protein, called by TCRdb with MiXCR from the multiplex PCR reads. This sample has a few hundred thousand distinct CDR3 sequences, with 15% to 18% found just once. Study outcomes and limitations: Appearing also in blood were most of the thyroid clonotypes expanded above 0.001. Separating ophthalmopathy from stable hyperthyroidism was achieved by a 13 V-J model.

This CDR3 is built from 14 residues. V was clipped by 2 bases and J by 1 base, with 8 bases between them. The V gene's germline CDR1 is MNHEY and CDR2 SVGAGI. The chain employs TRBV6-5 and TRBJ1-1, with no clear D. The sequence was collected from a woman under 40 with Graves' hyperthyroidism. Sequencing was done on a sample of blood. This chain's CDR3 is CASSYEGRNTEAFF. The CDR3 DNA reads as TGTGCCAGCAGTTACGAGGGTAGGAACACTGAAGCTTTCTTT.